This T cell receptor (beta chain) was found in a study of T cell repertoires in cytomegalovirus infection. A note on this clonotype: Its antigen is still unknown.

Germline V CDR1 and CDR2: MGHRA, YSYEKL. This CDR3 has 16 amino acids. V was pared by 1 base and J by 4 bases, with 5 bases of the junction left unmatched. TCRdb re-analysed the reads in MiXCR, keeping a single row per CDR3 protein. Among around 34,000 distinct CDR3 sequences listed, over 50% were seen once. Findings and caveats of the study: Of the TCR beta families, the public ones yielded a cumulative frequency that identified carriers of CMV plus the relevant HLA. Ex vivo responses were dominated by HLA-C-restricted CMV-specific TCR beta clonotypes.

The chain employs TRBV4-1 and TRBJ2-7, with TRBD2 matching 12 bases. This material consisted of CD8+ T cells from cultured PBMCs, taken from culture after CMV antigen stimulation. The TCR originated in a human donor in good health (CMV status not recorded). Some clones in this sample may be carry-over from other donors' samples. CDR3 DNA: TGCGCCAGCAGCCAAGGTTCACTAGCGGGGGGTTACGAGCAGTACTTC. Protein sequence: CASSQGSLAGGYEQYF.